This paragraph reports one TCR beta chain. This sample stems from a study of control samples from healthy donors and cancer patients. Here immunoSEQ multiplex PCR was the method, and the copy in TCRdb shows in-frame clones only, minus some. Of tens of thousands of clones detected, about nine tenths appear once; the ten largest clones hold around a sixth. Germline values: CDR1 MDHEN, CDR2 SYDVKM. The germline V and J ends were trimmed by 7 bases and 4 bases, with 17 bases remaining between them. The CDR3 is 14 residues long. The chain recombines TRBV28 with TRBJ2-7; D may be TRBD1 (6 bases). The source material was blood. The clonotype originates from a man aged 25-45 years in good health. The CDR3 region has the DNA TGTGCCAGCATCTCGACAGGACCAGGGTACGAGCAGTACTTC. Protein: CASISTGPGYEQYF.